The T cell receptor (beta chain) under discussion was sequenced for a study of cytomegalovirus exposure and HLA in healthy donors. The V gene lost 9 bases and the J gene lost 2 bases, with 16 bases spanning the gap. In germline, CDR1 is MNHNS, CDR2 SASEGT. The CDR3 is 14 amino acids. A multiplex PCR was run with 60 Vbeta primers and 13 Jbeta primers. Sequenced by immunoSEQ multiplex PCR; TCRdb stores in-frame clones only, minus some. The table has roughly 120,000 clones, approximately 80% seen once. The specimen was PBMCs. This clonotype was sampled from a woman between 25 and 40 years old in good health and CMV-seronegative. The chain uses TRBV6-1 and TRBJ1-1; TRBD1 might be the D (6 bases). In DNA form, the CDR3 reads TGTGCCAGTTCCCAAACAGGGAGAAACACTGAAGCTTTCTTT. Translating gives CASSQTGRNTEAFF.